Listed below are T cell receptor beta chains from one sample, sequenced in a study of Tregs in tolerant kidney transplant recipients. Generated by immunoSEQ multiplex PCR, the TCRdb table keeps only in-frame clones and is missing some. The table lists roughly 99,000 clones, 80% to 95% of them singletons. Here the sequenced sample was CD4+ T cells from blood, taken before the transplant. The receptors derive from a human donor who received a combined kidney and bone marrow transplant. CDR3s include the opening cysteine and the closing phenylalanine or tryptophan. A D gene is named only where the DNA matches it firmly. A clone size is listed for some rows: how often the clone was seen (once, few, many), or a class if it is expanded.

>TRBV7-9|13|-|few|TRBJ2-7
TGTGCCAGCAGCTTAGGACATCCCTACGAGCAGTACTTC
CASSLGHPYEQYF
>TRBV4-3|17|TRBD2|-|TRBJ2-1
TGCGCCAGCAGCCAGCTCAAACTAGCGGGGGCCTACAATGAGCAGTTCTTC
CASSQLKLAGAYNEQFF
>TRBV2|12|-|few|TRBJ1-5
TGTGCCAGCAGGCAGGGCTATCAGCCCCAGCATTTT
CASRQGYQPQHF
>TRBV18|16|TRBD1|-|TRBJ1-3
TGTGCCAGCTCTCCGGGACAGGGAAACTCTGGAAACACCATATATTTT
CASSPGQGNSGNTIYF
>TRBV6-4|16|-|-|TRBJ1-4
TGTGCCAGCAGTGTTTTGGGGGCTCAACCTAATGAAAAACTGTTTTTT
CASSVLGAQPNEKLFF
>TRBV9|15|TRBD1|-|TRBJ1-1
TGTGCCAGCAGCCCCAGACAGGACAGGGGGATTGAAGCTTTCTTT
CASSPRQDRGIEAFF
>TRBV18|15|TRBD2|-|TRBJ2-7
TGTGCCAGCTCACCTCGGGGGAGGGGAAATGGGGAGCAGTACTTC
CASSPRGRGNGEQYF
>TRBV18|16|TRBD2|-|TRBJ2-1
TGTGCCAGCTCAGGCGGACTAGCGACCTCCTACAATGAGCAGTTCTTC
CASSGGLATSYNEQFF
>TRBV18|15|-|few|TRBJ1-3
TGTGCCAGCTCACCGGCAGGGAACTCTGGAAACACCATATATTTT
CASSPAGNSGNTIYF
>TRBV7-2|15|TRBD2|-|TRBJ2-1
TGTGCCAGCAGCTCATCCGGGACTACTTCGGATGAGCAGTTCTTC
CASSSSGTTSDEQFF
>TRBV7-2|15|-|-|TRBJ1-3
TGTGCCAGCAGCCAACAGTTGTTCTCTGGAAACACCATATATTTT
CASSQQLFSGNTIYF
>TRBV6-1|13|-|-|TRBJ2-1
TGTGCCAGCAGTGAAGTTAGCAACAATGAGCAGTTCTTC
CASSEVSNNEQFF
>TRBV6-5|15|TRBD1|-|TRBJ2-7
TGTGCCAGCAGCCTGGGACAGGAGGCCCCCTACGAGCAGTACTTC
CASSLGQEAPYEQYF
>TRBV4-2|16|-|-|TRBJ2-7
TGTGCCAGCAGCCAAGATATTCGAGTCGGGATCTACGAGCAGTACTTC
CASSQDIRVGIYEQYF
>TRBV5-6|14|TRBD1|-|TRBJ1-1
TGTGCCAGCAGCTCCGACAGGGGGCTCGGTGAAGCTTTCTTT
CASSSDRGLGEAFF
>TRBV7-9|13|-|-|TRBJ1-1
TGTGCCGCCAGCTTAGGGAGGAACACTGAAGCTTTCTTT
CAASLGRNTEAFF
>TRBV2|16|TRBD2|-|TRBJ2-3
TGTGCCAGCAGTAGACCGGGACTAGCGGTAACAGATACGCAGTATTTT
CASSRPGLAVTDTQYF
>TRBV5-1|11|-|-|TRBJ1-1
TGCGCCAGCAGACTAAACACTGAAGCTTTCTTT
CASRLNTEAFF
>TRBV15|16|-|-|TRBJ2-5
TGTGCCACCAGCAGAGAAGGCGGGATCCCCGGAGAGACCCAGTACTTC
CATSREGGIPGETQYF
>TRBV28|12|-|-|TRBJ1-2
TGTGCCTCGACTCGACAGGCCTATGGCTACACCTTC
CASTRQAYGYTF
>TRBV30|16|TRBD2|-|TRBJ2-3
TGTGCCTCGGATGGGCGGGGGGTCGCGGACACAGATACGCAGTATTTT
CASDGRGVADTDTQYF
>TRBV5-6|13|-|-|TRBJ2-2
TGTGCCAGCAGCTCCTACTTCCCCGGGGGGCTGTTTTTT
CASSSYFPGGLFF
>TRBV4-2|17|TRBD2|-|TRBJ2-1
TGTGCCAGCAGCCAAGAAGACACTAGCGGGAGATACAATGAGCAGTTCTTC
CASSQEDTSGRYNEQFF